The following is a TCR beta chain sequence with its context. The antigen this receptor binds is unknown. At one end the junction does not follow the germline gene, possibly because of a read error. RNA was isolated from bulk, unsorted tissue, and RNA quality was assessed with a NanoDrop ND-1000 and an Agilent 2100. Donors were newly diagnosed lung cancer patients admitted for thoracic surgery in China between August and November 2014, without prior chemotherapy. Patients who had received previous radiotherapy or chemotherapy, or who had another concurrent cancer, were excluded from the study. Surgical tissue pieces of about 1-2.3 cm3 were preserved in RNAlater solution and were kept at -80 degrees C until use. This entry is derived from a study of tumor and adjacent non-tumor tissue in lung cancer listed by TCRdb under 2018. Background on the whole study: Of the cohort, eleven to twelve patients had adenocarcinoma, 2 had squamous cell carcinoma and 1 had small cell lung cancer. Bulk TCRbeta repertoires were compared between lung tumor tissue and matched distant non-tumor lung tissue obtained from 15 lung cancer patients. TCRbeta CDR3 sequencing was performed on a few dozen paired specimens, with one tumor sample and one normal lung sample collected per patient. In total, sequencing yielded over 95 million productive TCRbeta reads, which works out to an average of around 3.9 million reads per sample. Among the roughly 15 patients, ages ranged from roughly 30 to 76 years, roughly 10 were men and 5 were women, and disease was TNM stage I to III.

The cysteine opens and the phenylalanine closes a CDR3 of 12 amino acids. Only the CDR3 DNA is retained, 36 bases long and in frame from the first base. CDR1 DFQATT and CDR2 SNEGSKA were looked up in the germline V gene (reference sequence). Overall study results and their limits: Tumor tissue showed significantly greater TCR diversity (inverse Simpson) than normal lung tissue (approximately 400 vs 170, P = 0.0075, Mann-Whitney U test). The cohort had only about 14 patients, and the authors noted that larger samples and more detailed clinical data are needed. The top 100 clones made up a significantly larger cumulative share of the repertoire in normal lung than in tumor tissue. TCR diversity was significantly higher in younger patients, and higher tumor TCR diversity was associated with shorter overall and disease-free survival. Peripheral blood was not sequenced, so blood TCRbeta repertoires were not examined in the lung cancer patients of the study. The sequencing platform is not named in the methods, and unique molecular identifiers are not mentioned.

Libraries were constructed by multiplex PCR. Sequencing was carried out with an Illumina HiSeq 2500. Following protocols modified from ARM-PCR, the researchers constructed TCRbeta libraries through three rounds of nested PCR with primers (Table S4). PCR products of 200-500 bp were gel-excised and purified with the QIAquick gel extraction kit before sequencing. On the study's bioinformatics: Reads were cleaned with Trimmomatic, merged with FLASH into complete CDR3 sequences, and assigned to V(D)J germline segments with MiTCR. VDJtools was used to compute clonal diversity as the inverse Simpson's index. Productive reads were defined as in-frame sequences without a premature stop codon. TCRdb reprocessing: public reads trimmed at Q25 with fastp, clones called with MiXCR, in-frame beta chains kept. Entries that share a CDR3 protein sequence are merged under the most common genes and DNA. Clone size and V and J calls follow TCRdb, not the original study. This sample is represented by about 110,000 distinct CDR3 sequences; around 75% of them were singletons. Clones ranked in the top ten supply 35% to 40% of the sample.

The sequence was obtained from a woman aged 55-69 years with non-small cell lung cancer. Sequenced input: lung tumor tissue. The sequence is built from TRBV20-1 and TRBJ1-5; the D gene is not confidently resolved. The CDR3 region: CSAGRMGQPQHF. The nucleotides read TGCAGTGCTGGCCGCATGGGCCAGCCTCAGCATTTT.